This TCR beta chain was sequenced in a study of tumor-infiltrating lymphocytes in glioblastoma multiforme. CDR3 length equals 14 residues. The ends were cut back, 6 bases at V and 5 bases at J, with 20 bases in the middle. The germline CDR1 and CDR2 sequences are DFQATT and SNEGSKA (reference sequence). Three nested ARM-PCR rounds with V-beta and C-beta primers built TCRB libraries. TCRB cDNA was made from approximately 0.5 ug total RNA. Unique molecular identifiers were not described for the libraries. From the multiplex PCR reads, TCRdb called clonotypes with MiXCR, one entry per CDR3 protein. Of around 30,000 distinct CDR3 sequences detected, about 64% appear once; the ten largest clones hold around 35%.

Sample: brain tumor tissue. The chain carries TRBV20-1 and TRBJ2-7; D could derive from TRBD1 or TRBD2 (7 bases each). The clonotype comes from a male donor with glioblastoma. The CDR3 sequence is CSATGRTGFDEQYF. In DNA form, the CDR3 reads TGCAGTGCAACCGGGAGGACAGGTTTCGACGAGCAGTACTTC.